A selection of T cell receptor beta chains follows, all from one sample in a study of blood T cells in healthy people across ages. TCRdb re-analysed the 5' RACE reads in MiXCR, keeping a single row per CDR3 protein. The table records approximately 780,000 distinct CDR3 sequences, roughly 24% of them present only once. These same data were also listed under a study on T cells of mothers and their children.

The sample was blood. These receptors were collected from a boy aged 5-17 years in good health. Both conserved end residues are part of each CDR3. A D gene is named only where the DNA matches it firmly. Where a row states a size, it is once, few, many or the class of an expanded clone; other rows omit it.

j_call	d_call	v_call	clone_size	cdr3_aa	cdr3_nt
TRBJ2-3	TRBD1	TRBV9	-	CASSVEGQGSTDTQYF	TGTGCCAGCAGCGTAGAGGGACAGGGGAGCACAGATACGCAGTATTTT
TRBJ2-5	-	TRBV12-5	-	CASGLLTGTNRETQYF	TGTGCTAGTGGTTTGCTGACGGGGACCAACCGGGAGACCCAGTACTTC
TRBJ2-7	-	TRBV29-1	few	CSVHGPYEQYF	TGCAGCGTCCACGGCCCCTACGAGCAGTACTTC
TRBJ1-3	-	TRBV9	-	CANSSLGGFSGNTIYF	TGTGCCAACAGCTCCCTGGGGGGGTTCTCTGGAAACACCATATATTTT
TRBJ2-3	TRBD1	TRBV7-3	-	CASAGQGADTQYF	TGTGCCAGTGCAGGGCAGGGGGCAGATACGCAGTATTTT
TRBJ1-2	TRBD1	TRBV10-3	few	CVISGGQTGVNYGYTF	TGTGTCATCAGTGGGGGCCAGACAGGGGTTAACTATGGCTACACCTTC
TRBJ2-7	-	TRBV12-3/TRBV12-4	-	CASREPRRYEQYF	TGTGCCAGCAGGGAGCCTCGCCGATACGAGCAGTACTTC
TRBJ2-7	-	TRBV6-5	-	CASSRRQNGIYEQYF	TGTGCCAGCAGCCGGCGACAGAATGGCATATACGAGCAGTACTTC
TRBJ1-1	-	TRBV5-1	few	CASRTGSIGMGGEAFF	TGCGCCAGCAGAACAGGGTCGATCGGAATGGGGGGTGAAGCTTTCTTT
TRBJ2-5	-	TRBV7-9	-	CASSFSGTEETQYF	TGTGCCAGCAGCTTTTCCGGGACGGAAGAGACCCAGTACTTC
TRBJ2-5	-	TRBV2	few	CASSEAWGRKETQYF	TGTGCCAGCAGTGAAGCGTGGGGGAGGAAAGAGACCCAGTACTTC
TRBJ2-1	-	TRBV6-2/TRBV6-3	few	CASSYDPYNEQFF	TGTGCCAGCAGTTACGACCCCTACAATGAGCAGTTCTTC
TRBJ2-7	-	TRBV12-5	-	CASGADASEQYF	TGTGCTAGTGGTGCAGACGCCTCCGAGCAGTACTTC
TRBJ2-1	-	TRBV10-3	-	CAISESIPGAPINEQFF	TGTGCCATCAGTGAGTCGATACCGGGGGCCCCAATCAATGAGCAGTTCTTC
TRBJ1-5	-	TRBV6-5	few	CASSYSGVSNQPQHF	TGTGCCAGCAGTTACTCGGGGGTTAGCAATCAGCCCCAGCATTTT
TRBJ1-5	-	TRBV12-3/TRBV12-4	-	CASSPAQWDQPQHF	TGTGCCAGCAGTCCCGCCCAGTGGGATCAGCCCCAGCATTTT
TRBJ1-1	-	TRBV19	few	CASSNREPTEAFF	TGTGCCAGTAGTAACAGGGAACCCACTGAAGCTTTCTTT
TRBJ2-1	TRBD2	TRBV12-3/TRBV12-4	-	CASSRGLAGGTEQFF	TGTGCCAGCAGCCGCGGACTAGCGGGAGGTACTGAGCAGTTCTTC
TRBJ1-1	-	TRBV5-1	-	CALREEPEAFF	TGCGCTCTTAGGGAAGAACCTGAAGCTTTCTTT
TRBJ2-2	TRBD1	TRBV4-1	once	CASSQTGGRELFF	TGCGCCAGCAGCCAGACAGGGGGCAGGGAGCTGTTTTTT
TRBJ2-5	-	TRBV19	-	CARQGPAGETQYF	TGTGCCAGACAGGGGCCTGCGGGGGAGACCCAGTACTTC
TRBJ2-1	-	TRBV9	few	CASSLGAGVYNEQFF	TGTGCCAGCAGTCTGGGGGCGGGGGTTTACAATGAGCAGTTCTTC
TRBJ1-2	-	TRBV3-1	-	CASSQEPGRGGYTF	TGTGCCAGCAGCCAAGAACCGGGGCGGGGTGGCTACACCTTC
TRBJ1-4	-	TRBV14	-	CASSQDNRASRGEKLFF	TGTGCCAGCAGCCAAGATAACCGGGCCAGCCGAGGGGAAAAACTGTTTTTT
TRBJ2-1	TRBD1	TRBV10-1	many	CASSESTGDLKWQFF	TGCGCCAGCAGTGAGTCCACAGGGGACCTAAAGTGGCAGTTCTTC
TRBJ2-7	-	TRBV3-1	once	CASSPGLHSYEQYF	TGTGCCAGCAGCCCGGGACTCCACTCCTACGAGCAGTACTTC
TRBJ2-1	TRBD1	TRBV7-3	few	CASSLEPTGSSYNEQFF	TGTGCCAGCAGCTTAGAGCCGACAGGGAGCTCCTACAATGAGCAGTTCTTC
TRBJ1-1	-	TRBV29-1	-	CSVDRPGTANTEAFF	TGCAGCGTCGACCGCCCCGGGACTGCGAACACTGAAGCTTTCTTT
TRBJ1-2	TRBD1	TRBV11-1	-	CASSLDREHGYTF	TGTGCCAGCAGCCTCGACAGGGAACATGGCTACACCTTC
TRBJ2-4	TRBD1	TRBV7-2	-	CASSLGQGRENIQYF	TGTGCCAGCAGCCTAGGACAGGGGAGAGAAAACATTCAGTACTTC
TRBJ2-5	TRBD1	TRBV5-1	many	CASSLEGARETQYF	TGCGCCAGCAGCTTGGAGGGGGCACGGGAGACCCAGTACTTC
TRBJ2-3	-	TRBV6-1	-	CASSEGTGADTQYF	TGTGCCAGCAGTGAAGGCACAGGAGCCGATACGCAGTATTTT
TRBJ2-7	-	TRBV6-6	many	CASRRTRGQDEQYF	TGTGCCAGCAGGCGTACTCGGGGGCAGGACGAGCAGTACTTC
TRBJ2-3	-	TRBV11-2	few	CASSLDRAASTDTQYF	TGTGCCAGCAGCTTAGATCGGGCGGCTAGCACAGATACGCAGTATTTT
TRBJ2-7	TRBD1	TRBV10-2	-	CAARDRGYEQYF	TGCGCCGCGCGGGACAGGGGGTACGAGCAGTACTTC
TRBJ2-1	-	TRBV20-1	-	CSAPRVGPNNEQFF	TGCAGTGCTCCCCGCGTGGGGCCTAACAATGAGCAGTTCTTC